This TCR beta chain was captured by sequencing in a study of graft-versus-host responses after intestinal transplantation. At the level of the study: Grafts were multivisceral, liver-intestinal, or isolated intestinal. After anti-thymocyte globulin induction, recipients took tacrolimus and steroids for 3 to 4 years. Broader study findings: Some patients had graft-donor T cell macrochimerism. In their allografts, the ratios of graft-versus-host to host-versus-graft T cell clones were high. Circulating GvH clone levels at their peak were associated with HvG declines (early post-transplant).

Repertoires were generated with immunoSEQ multiplex PCR, while TCRdb's copy carries only in-frame clones and drops some. The sample shows just over 7,500 clones, approximately 72% of them seen only once. Comments on this clone: Antigen: not known.

Lymphocytes (intraepithelial and lamina propria) were released by processing the graft tissue. The sequences come from ileum tissue, collected roughly 230 days after intestinal transplant. The receptor was derived from a human patient who received an intestinal transplant, so some T cells may come from the graft donor.

The CDR3 nucleotides are TGTGCCAGCAGCCCTAAGGAGGGGACCGGGGAGCTGTTTTTT. This sequence encodes CASSPKEGTGELFF. The chain uses TRBV7-4 and TRBJ2-2; perhaps TRBD2 as D (6 bases). The CDR3 runs 14 residues. Per germline, CDR1 SGHVT and CDR2 SQSDAQ. V was cut by 5 bases and J by 5 bases, with 12 bases left in between.